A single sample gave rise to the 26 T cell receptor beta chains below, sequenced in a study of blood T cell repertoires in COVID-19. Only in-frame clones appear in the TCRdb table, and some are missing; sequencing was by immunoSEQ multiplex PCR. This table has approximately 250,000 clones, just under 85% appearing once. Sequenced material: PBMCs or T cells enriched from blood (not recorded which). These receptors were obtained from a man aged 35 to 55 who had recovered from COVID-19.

This chain's CDR3 is CASSRLLAQPQHF. CDR3 coding DNA: TGTGCCAGCAGCCGTCTCTTGGCTCAGCCCCAGCATTTT. The chain recombines TRBV14 with TRBJ1-5; D is undetermined. The V end was cut by 4 bases, the J end by 6 bases, with 10 bases between. Germline assignment: CDR1 SGHDN and CDR2 FVKESK. This CDR3 comprises 13 residues.

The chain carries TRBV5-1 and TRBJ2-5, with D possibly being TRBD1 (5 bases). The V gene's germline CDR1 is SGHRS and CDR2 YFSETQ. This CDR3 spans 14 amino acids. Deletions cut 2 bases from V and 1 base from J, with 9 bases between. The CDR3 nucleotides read TGCGCCAGCAGCTTTCAGGGTCCCCAAGAGACCCAGTACTTC. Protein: CASSFQGPQETQYF.

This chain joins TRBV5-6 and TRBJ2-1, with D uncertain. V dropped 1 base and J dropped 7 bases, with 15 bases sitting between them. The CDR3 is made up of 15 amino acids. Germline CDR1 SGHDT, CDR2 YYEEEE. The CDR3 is CASSLWLWARNEQFF. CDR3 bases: TGTGCCAGCAGCTTGTGGTTGTGGGCCCGGAATGAGCAGTTCTTC.

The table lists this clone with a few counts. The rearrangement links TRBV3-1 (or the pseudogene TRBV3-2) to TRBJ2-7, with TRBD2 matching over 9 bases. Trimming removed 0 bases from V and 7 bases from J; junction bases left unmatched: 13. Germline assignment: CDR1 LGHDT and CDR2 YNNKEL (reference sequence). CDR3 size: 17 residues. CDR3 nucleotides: TGTGCCAGCAGCCAAGAGGTTTATAGCGGGAGTACCGGAGAGCAGTACTTC. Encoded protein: CASSQEVYSGSTGEQYF.

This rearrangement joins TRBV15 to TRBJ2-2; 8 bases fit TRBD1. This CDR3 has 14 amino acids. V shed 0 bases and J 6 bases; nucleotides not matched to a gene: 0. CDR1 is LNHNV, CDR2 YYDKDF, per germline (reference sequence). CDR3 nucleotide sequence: TGTGCCACCAGCAGAGACAGGGGGCCCGGGGAGCTGTTTTTT. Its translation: CATSRDRGPGELFF.

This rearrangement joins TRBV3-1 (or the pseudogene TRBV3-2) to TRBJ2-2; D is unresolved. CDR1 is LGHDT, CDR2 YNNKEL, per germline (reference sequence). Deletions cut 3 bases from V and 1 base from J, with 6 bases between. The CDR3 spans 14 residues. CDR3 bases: TGTGCCAGCAGCCACCCCGGGAACACCGGGGAGCTGTTTTTT. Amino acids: CASSHPGNTGELFF.

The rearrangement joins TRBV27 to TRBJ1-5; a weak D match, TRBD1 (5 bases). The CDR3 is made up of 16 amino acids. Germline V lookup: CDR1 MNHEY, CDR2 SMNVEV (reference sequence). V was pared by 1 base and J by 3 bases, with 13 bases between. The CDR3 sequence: CASSLLAGTNNQPQHF. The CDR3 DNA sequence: TGTGCCAGCAGTTTATTGGCAGGGACTAACAATCAGCCCCAGCATTTT.

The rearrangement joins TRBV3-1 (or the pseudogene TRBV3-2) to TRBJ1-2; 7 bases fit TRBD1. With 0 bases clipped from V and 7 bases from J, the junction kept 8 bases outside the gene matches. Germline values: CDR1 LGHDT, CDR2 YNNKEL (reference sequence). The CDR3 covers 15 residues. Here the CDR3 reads CASSQDSTGESGYTF. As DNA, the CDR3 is TGTGCCAGCAGCCAAGATAGCACAGGGGAAAGTGGCTACACCTTC.

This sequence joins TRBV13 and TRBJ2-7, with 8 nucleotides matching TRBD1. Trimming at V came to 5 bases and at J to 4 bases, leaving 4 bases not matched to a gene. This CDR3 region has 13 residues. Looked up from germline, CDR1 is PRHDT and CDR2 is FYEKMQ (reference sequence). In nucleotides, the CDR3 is TGTGCCAGCAGCCCTTACAGGGGGTACGAGCAGTACTTC. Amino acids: CASSPYRGYEQYF.

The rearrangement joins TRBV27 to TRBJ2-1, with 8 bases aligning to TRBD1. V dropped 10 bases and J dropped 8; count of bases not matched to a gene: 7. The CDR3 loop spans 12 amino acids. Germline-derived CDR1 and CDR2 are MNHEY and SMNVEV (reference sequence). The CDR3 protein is CATQGAGDEQFF. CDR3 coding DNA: TGTGCCACCCAGGGGGCAGGGGATGAGCAGTTCTTC.

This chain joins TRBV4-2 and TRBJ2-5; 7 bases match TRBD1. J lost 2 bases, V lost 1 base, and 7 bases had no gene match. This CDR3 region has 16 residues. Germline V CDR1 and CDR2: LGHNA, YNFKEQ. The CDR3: CASSQARGLGQETQYF. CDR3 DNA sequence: TGTGCCAGCAGCCAAGCGAGGGGGCTTGGACAAGAGACCCAGTACTTC.

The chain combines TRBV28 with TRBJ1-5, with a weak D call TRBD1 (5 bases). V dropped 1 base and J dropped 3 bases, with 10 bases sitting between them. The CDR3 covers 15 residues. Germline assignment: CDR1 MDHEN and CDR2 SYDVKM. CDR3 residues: CASSLFPGDNQPQHF. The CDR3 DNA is TGTGCCAGCAGTTTATTCCCGGGGGACAATCAGCCCCAGCATTTT.

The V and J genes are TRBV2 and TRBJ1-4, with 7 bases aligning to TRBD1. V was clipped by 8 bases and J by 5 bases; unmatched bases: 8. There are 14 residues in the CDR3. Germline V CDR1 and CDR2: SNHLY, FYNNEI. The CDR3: CASLTQGGNEKLFF. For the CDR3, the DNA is TGTGCCAGCCTAACTCAGGGGGGCAATGAAAAACTGTTTTTT. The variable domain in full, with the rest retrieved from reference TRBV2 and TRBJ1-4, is EPEVTQTPSHQVTQMGQEVILRCVPISNHLYFYWYRQILGQKVEFLVSFYNNEISEKSEIFDDQFSVERPDGSNFTLKIRSTKLEDSAMYFCASLTQGGNEKLFFGSGTQLSVL.

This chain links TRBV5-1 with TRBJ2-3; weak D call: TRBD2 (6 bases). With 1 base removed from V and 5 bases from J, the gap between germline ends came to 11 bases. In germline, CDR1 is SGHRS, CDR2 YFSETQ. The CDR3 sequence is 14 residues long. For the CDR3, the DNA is TGCGCCAGCAGCTTGACTAGGAGGGGAGATACGCAGTATTTT. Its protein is CASSLTRRGDTQYF.

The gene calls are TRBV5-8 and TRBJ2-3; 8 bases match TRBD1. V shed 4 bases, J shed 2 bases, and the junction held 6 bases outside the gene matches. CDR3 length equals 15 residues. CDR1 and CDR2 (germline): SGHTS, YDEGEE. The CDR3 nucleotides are TGTGCCAGCAGCGACACAGGGGGTCCCACAGATACGCAGTATTTT. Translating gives CASSDTGGPTDTQYF.

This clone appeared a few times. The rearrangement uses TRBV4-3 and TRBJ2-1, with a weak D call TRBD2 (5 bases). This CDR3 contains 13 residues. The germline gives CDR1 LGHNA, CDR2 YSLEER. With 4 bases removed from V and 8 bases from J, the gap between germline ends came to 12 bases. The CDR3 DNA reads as TGCGCCAGCAGCCGAGTATGGCGGGATGAGCAGTTCTTC. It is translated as CASSRVWRDEQFF.

The CDR3 protein is CASSCEAGTGVETQYF. The CDR3 DNA reads as TGTGCCAGCAGCTGCGAAGCCGGGACAGGGGTAGAGACCCAGTACTTC. The V call is TRBV12-1, the J call TRBJ2-5; the table's D call, TRBD1, has no DNA check behind it. TRBV12-1 is recorded as a pseudogene. There are 16 residues in the CDR3.

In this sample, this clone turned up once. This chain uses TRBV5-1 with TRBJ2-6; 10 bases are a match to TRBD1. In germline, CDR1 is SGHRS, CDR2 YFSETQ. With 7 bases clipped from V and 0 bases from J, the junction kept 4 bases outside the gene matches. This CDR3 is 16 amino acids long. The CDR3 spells CASAGTGDSGANVLTF. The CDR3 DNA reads TGCGCCAGCGCCGGGACAGGGGACTCTGGGGCCAACGTCCTGACTTTC.

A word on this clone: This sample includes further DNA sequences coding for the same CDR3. The CDR3 coding sequence is TGCAGCGTTCTTAGGGGTACCGGGGAGCTGTTTTTT. Amino acid sequence: CSVLRGTGELFF. The chain recombines TRBV29-1 with TRBJ2-2, with a weak D call TRBD1 (5 bases). CDR1 and CDR2 from the germline V gene are SQVTM and ANQGSEA. This CDR3 spans 12 amino acids. V lost 5 bases and J lost 5, with 9 bases in between.

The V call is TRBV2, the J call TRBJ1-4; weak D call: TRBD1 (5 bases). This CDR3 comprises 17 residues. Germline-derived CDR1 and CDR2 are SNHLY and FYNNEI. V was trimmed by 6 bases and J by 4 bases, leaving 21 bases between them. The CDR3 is CASRTGDWGWSNEKLFF. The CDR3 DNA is TGTGCCAGCAGAACGGGGGATTGGGGATGGAGTAATGAAAAACTGTTTTTT.

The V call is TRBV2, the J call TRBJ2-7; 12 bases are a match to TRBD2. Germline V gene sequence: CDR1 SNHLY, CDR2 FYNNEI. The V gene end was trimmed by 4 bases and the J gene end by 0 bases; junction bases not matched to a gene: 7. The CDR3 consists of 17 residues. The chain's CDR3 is CASSAGLAGPTSYEQYF. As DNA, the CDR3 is TGTGCCAGCAGTGCGGGACTAGCGGGCCCCACCTCCTACGAGCAGTACTTC.

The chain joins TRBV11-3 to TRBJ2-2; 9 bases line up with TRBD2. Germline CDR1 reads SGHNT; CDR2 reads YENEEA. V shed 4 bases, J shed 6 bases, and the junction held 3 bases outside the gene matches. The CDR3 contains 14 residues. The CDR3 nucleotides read TGTGCCAGCAGCTCTAGCGGGACCGCCGGGGAGCTGTTTTTT. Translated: CASSSSGTAGELFF.

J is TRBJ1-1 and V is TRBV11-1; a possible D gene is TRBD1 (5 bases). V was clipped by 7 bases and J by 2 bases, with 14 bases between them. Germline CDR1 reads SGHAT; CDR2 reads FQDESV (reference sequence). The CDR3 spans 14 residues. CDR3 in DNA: TGTGCCAGCACCCTTCTCCAGGGCAACACTGAAGCTTTCTTT. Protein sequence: CASTLLQGNTEAFF.

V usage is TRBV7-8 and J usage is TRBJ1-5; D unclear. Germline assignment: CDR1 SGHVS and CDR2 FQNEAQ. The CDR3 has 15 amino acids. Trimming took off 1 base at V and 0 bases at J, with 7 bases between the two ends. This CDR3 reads CASSLGLDSNQPQHF. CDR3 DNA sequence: TGTGCCAGCAGCTTAGGGCTAGATAGCAATCAGCCCCAGCATTTT.

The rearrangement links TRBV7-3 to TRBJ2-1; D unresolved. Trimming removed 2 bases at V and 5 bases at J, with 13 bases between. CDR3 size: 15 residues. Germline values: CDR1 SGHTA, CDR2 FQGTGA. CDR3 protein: CASSLGPDGHNEQFF. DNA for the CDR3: TGTGCCAGCAGCTTAGGCCCCGATGGCCACAATGAGCAGTTCTTC. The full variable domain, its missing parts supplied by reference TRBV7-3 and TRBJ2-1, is GAGVSQTPSNKVTEKGKYVELRCDPISGHTALYWYRQSLGQGPEFLIYFQGTGAADDSGLPNDRFFAVRPEGSVSTLKIQRTERGDSAVYLCASSLGPDGHNEQFFGPGTRLTVL.

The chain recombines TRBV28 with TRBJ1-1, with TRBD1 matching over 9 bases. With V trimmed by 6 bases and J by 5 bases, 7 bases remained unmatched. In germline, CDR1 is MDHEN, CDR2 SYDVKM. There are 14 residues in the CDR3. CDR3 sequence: CASRRTGGATEAFF. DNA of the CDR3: TGTGCCAGCAGAAGAACAGGGGGCGCGACTGAAGCTTTCTTT.